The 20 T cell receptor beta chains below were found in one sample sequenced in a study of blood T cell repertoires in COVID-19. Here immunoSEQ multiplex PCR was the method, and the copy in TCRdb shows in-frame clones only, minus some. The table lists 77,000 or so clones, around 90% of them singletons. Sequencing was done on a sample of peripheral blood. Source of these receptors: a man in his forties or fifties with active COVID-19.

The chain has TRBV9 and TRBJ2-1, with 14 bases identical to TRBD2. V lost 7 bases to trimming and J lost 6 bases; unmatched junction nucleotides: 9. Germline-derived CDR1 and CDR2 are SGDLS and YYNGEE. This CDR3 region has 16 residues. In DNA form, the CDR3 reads TGTGCCAGCGCGGCAAGCGGGACTAGCGGGGGCAATGAGCAGTTCTTC. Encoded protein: CASAASGTSGGNEQFF.

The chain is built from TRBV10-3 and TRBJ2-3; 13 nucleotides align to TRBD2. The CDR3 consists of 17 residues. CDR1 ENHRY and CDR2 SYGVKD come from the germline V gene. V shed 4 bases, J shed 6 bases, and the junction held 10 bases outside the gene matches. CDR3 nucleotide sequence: TGTGCCATCAGTGCCCCACGGACTAGCGGGAGTTGGGATACGCAGTATTTT. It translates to CAISAPRTSGSWDTQYF.

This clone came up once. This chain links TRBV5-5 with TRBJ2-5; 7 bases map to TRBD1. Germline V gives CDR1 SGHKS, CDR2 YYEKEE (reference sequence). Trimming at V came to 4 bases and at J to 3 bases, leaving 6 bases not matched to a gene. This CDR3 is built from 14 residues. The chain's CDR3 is CASSPLQGKETQYF. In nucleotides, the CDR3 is TGTGCCAGCAGCCCACTACAGGGGAAAGAGACCCAGTACTTC. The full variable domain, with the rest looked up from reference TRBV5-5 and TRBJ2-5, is DAGVTQSPTHLIKTRGQQVTLRCSPISGHKSVSWYQQVLGQGPQFIFQYYEKEERGRGNFPDRFSARQFPNYSSELNVNALLLGDSALYLCASSPLQGKETQYFGPGTRLLVL.

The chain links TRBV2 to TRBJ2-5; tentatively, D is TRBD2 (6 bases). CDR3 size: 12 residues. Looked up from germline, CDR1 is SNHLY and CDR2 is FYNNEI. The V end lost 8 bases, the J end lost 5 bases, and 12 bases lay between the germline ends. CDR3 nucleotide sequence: TGTGCCAGCGGCGGGACCGGGGAGACCCAGTACTTC. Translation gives CASGGTGETQYF.

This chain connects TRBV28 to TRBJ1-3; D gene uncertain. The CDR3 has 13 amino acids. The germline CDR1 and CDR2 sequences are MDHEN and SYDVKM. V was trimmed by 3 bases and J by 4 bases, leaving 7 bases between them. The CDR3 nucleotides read TGTGCCAGCAGTTTGGGCACCGGAAACACCATATATTTT. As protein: CASSLGTGNTIYF.

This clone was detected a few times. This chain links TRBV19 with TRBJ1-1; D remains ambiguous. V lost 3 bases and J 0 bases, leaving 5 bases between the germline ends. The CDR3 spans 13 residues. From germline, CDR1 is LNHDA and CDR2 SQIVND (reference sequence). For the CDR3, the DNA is TGTGCCAGTAGTATCACTCTGAACACTGAAGCTTTCTTT. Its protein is CASSITLNTEAFF.

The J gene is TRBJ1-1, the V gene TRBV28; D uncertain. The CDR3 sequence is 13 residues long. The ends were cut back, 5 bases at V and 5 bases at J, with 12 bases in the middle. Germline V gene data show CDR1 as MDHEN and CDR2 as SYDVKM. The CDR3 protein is CASSSGGRTEAFF. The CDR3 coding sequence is TGTGCCAGCAGTAGTGGAGGAAGGACTGAAGCTTTCTTT.

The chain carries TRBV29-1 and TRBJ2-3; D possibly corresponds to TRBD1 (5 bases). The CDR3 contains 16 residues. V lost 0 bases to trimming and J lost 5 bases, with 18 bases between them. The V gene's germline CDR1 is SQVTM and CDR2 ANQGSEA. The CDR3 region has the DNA TGCAGCGTTGAAGAAAGTACGGCAGGGTGGGGAGATACGCAGTATTTT. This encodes CSVEESTAGWGDTQYF.

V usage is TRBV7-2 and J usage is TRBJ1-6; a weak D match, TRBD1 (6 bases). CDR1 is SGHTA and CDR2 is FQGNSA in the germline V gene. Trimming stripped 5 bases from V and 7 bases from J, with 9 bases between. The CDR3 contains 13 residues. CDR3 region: CASSHTGNSPLHF. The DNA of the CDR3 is TGTGCCAGCAGCCACACAGGGAATTCACCCCTCCACTTT.

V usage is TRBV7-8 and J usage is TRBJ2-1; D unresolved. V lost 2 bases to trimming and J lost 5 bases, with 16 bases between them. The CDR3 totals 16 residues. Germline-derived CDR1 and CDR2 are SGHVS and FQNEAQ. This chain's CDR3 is CASSLLAHTTNNEQFF. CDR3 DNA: TGTGCCAGCAGCTTACTGGCCCACACTACCAACAATGAGCAGTTCTTC.

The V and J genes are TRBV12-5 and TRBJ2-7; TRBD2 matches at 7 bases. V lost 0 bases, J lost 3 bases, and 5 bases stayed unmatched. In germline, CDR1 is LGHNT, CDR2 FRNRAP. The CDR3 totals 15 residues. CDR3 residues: CASGLVIGGSYEQYF. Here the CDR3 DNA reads TGTGCTAGTGGTTTGGTAATCGGCGGGAGCTACGAGCAGTACTTC.

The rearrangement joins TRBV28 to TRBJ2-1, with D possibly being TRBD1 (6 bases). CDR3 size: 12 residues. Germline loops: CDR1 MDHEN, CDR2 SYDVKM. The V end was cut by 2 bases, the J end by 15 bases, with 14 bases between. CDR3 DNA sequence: TGTGCCAGCAGTTTAACCGGGACACTTGTGTTCTTC. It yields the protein CASSLTGTLVFF.

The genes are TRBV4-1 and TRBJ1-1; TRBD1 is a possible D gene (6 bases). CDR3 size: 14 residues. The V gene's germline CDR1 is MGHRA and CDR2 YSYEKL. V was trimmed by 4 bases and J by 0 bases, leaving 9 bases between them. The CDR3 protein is CASSLGHLNTEAFF. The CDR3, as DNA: TGCGCCAGCAGCCTGGGACATCTGAACACTGAAGCTTTCTTT.

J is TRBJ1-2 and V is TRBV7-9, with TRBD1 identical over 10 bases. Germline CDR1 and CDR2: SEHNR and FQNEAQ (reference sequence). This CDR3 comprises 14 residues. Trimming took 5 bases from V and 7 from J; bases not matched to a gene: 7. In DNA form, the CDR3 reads TGTGCCAGCAGCCTAGGACAGGGGGGCGGTGGCTACACCTTC. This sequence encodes CASSLGQGGGGYTF.

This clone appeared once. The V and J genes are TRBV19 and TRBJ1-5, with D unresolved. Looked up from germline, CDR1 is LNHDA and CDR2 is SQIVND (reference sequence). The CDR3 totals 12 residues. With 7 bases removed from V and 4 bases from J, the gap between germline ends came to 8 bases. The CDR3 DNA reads TGTGCCAGTAAGGGAGGGAATCAGCCCCAGCATTTT. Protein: CASKGGNQPQHF.

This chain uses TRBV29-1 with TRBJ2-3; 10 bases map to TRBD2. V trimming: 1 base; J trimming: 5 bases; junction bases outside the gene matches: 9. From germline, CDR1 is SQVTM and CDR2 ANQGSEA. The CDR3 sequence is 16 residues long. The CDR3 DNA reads TGCAGCGTTGAAGGGTTCGCTAGCGGGGGAGTAGATACGCAGTATTTT. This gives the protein CSVEGFASGGVDTQYF.

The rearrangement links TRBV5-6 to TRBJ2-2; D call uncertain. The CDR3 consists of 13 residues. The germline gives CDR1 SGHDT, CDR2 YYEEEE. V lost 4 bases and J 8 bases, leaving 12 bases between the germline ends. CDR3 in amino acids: CASSTVGWGELFF. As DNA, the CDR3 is TGTGCCAGCAGCACCGTCGGGTGGGGGGAGCTGTTTTTT.

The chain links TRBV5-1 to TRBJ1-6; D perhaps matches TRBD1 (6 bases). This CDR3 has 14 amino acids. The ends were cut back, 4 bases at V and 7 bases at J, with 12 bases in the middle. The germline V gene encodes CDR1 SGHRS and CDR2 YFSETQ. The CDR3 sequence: CASSVGQQNSPLHF. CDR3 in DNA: TGCGCCAGCAGCGTCGGACAGCAGAATTCACCCCTCCACTTT.

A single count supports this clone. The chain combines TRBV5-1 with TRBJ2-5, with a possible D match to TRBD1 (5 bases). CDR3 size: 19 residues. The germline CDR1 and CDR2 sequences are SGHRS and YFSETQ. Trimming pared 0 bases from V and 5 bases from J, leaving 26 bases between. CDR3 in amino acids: CASSLEGLGLSSYSETQYF. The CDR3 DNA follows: TGCGCCAGCAGCTTGGAAGGGTTGGGGCTTTCAAGTTATAGTGAGACCCAGTACTTC.

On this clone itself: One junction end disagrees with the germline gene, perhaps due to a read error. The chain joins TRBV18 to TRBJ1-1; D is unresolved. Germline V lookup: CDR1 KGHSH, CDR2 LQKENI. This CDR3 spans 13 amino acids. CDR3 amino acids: CASSPAVKTEAFF. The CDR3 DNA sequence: TGTGCCAGCTCACCAGCGGTGAAAACTGAAGCTTTCTTT.